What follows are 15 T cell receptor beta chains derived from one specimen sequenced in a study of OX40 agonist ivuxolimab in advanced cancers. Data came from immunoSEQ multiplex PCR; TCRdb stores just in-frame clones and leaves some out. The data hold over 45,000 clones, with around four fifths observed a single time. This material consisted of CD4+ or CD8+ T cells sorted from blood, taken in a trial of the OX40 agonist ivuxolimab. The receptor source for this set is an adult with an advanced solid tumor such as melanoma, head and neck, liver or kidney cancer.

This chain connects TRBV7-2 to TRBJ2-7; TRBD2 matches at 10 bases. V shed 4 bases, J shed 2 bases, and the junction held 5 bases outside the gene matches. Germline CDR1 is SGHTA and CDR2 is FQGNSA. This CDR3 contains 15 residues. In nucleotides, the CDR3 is TGTGCCAGCAGCTACCTAGCGGGGGCCACCTACGAGCAGTACTTC. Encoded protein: CASSYLAGATYEQYF.

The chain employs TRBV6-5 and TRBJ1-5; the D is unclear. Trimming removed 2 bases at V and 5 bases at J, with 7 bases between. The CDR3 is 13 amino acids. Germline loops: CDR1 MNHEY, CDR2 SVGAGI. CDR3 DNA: TGTGCCAGCAGTTACGACGGGGATCAGCCCCAGCATTTT. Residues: CASSYDGDQPQHF.

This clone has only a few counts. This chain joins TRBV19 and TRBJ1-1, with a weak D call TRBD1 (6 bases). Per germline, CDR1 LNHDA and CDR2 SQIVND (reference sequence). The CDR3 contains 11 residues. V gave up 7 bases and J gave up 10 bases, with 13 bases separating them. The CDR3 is CASKGGVGAFF. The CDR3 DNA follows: TGTGCCAGTAAAGGGGGGGTTGGAGCTTTCTTT.

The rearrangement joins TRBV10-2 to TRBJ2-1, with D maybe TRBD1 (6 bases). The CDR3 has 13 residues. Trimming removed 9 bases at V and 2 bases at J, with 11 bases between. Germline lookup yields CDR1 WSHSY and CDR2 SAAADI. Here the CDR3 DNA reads TGCGCCAGTGTGGACAGAACCTACAATGAGCAGTTCTTC. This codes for CASVDRTYNEQFF.

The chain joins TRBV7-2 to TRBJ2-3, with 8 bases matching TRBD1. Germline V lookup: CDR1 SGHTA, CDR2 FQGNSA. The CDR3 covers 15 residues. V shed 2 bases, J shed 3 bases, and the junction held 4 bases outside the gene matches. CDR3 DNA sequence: TGTGCCAGCAGCTTAAGGACAGGGAGAACAGATACGCAGTATTTT. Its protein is CASSLRTGRTDTQYF.

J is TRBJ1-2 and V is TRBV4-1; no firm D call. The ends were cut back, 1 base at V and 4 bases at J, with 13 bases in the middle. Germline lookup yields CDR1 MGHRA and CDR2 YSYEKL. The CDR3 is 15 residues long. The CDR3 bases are TGCGCCAGCAGCCAAGCGTCGACGGACCTCTATGGCTACACCTTC. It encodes CASSQASTDLYGYTF.

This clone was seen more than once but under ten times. Here the CDR3 DNA reads TGTGCCTGGAGTGTTTGGGACGGTACCTACGAGCAGTACTTC. As protein: CAWSVWDGTYEQYF. This chain connects TRBV30 to TRBJ2-7; D might be TRBD1 or TRBD2, each matching 5 bases. CDR1 and CDR2 from the germline V gene are GTSNPN and SVGIG (reference sequence). This CDR3 region has 14 residues. V shed 0 bases and J shed 2 bases, with 11 bases lying between them.

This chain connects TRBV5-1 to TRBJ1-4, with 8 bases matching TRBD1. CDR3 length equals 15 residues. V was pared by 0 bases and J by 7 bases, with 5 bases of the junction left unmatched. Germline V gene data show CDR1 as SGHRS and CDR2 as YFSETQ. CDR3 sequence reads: CASSLAGQVVEKLFF. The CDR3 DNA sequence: TGCGCCAGCAGCTTGGCGGGACAGGTCGTTGAAAAACTGTTTTTT.

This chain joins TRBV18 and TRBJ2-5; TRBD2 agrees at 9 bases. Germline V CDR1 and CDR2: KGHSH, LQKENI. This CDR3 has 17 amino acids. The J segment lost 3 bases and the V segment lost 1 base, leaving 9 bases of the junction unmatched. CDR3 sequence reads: CASSPRFPAGGKETQYF. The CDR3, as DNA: TGTGCCAGCTCACCACGGTTCCCAGCGGGGGGTAAAGAGACCCAGTACTTC.

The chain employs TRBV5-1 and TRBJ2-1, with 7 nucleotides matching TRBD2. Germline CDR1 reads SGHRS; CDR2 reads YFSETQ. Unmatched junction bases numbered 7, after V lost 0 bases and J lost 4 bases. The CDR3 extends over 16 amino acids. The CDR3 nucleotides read TGCGCCAGCAGCTTGGAGAGGTTAGCGGGTTACAATGAGCAGTTCTTC. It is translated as CASSLERLAGYNEQFF.

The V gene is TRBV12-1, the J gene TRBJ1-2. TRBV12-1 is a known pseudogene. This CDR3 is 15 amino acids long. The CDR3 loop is CASSPEPGECDGYTF. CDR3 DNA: TGTGCCAGCAGTCCGGAGCCCGGAGAGTGTGATGGCTACACCTTC.

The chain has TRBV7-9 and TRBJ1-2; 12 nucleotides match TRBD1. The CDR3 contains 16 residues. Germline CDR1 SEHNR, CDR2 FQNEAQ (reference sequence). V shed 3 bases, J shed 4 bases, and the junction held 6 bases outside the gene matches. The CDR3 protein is CASSFWDRGLGYGYTF. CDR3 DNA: TGTGCCAGCAGCTTTTGGGACAGGGGGCTTGGCTATGGCTACACCTTC.

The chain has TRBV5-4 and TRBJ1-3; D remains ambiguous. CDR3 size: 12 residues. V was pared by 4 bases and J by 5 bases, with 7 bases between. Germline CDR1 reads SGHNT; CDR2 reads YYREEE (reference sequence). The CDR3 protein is CASSQGRNTIYF. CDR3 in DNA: TGTGCCAGCAGCCAAGGAAGAAACACCATATATTTT.

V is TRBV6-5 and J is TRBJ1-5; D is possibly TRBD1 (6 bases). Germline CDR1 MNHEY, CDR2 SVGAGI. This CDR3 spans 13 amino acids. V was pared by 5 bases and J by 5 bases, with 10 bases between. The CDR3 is CASSENRDQPQHF. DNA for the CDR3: TGTGCCAGCAGTGAAAACAGGGATCAGCCCCAGCATTTT.

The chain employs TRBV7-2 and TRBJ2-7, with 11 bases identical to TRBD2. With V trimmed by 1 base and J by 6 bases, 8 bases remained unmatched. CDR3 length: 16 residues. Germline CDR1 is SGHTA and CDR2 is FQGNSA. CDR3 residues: CASSLEASGGLGEQYF. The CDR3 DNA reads TGTGCCAGCAGCTTAGAAGCTAGCGGGGGGCTGGGCGAGCAGTACTTC.